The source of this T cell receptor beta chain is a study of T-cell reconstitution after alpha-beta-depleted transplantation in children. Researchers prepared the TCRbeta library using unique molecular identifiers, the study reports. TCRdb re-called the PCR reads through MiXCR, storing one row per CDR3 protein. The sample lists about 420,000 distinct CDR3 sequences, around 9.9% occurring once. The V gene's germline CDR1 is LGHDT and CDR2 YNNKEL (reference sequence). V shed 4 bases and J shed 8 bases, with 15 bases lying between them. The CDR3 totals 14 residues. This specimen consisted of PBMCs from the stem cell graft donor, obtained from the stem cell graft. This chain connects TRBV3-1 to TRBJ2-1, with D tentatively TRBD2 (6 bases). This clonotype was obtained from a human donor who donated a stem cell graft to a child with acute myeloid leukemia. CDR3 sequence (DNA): TGTGCCAGCAGCCTCCCGGGGGTGGGAGATGAGCAGTTCTTC. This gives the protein CASSLPGVGDEQFF.